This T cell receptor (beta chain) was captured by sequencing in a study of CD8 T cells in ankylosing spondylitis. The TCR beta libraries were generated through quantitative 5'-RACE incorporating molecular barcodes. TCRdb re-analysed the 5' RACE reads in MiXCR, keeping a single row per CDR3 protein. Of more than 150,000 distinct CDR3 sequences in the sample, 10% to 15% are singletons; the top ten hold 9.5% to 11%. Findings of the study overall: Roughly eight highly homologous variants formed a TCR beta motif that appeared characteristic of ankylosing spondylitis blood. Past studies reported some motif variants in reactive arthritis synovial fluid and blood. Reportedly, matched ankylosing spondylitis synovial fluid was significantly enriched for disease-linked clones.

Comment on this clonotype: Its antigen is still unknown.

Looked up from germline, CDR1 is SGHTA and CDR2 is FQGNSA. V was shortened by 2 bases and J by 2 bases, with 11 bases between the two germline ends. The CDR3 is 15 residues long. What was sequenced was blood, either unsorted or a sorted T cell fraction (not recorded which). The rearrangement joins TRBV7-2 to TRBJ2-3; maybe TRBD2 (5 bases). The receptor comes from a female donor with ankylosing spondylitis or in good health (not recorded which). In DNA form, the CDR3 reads TGTGCCAGCAGCTTACTGGGAGAGAACACAGATACGCAGTATTTT. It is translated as CASSLLGENTDTQYF.